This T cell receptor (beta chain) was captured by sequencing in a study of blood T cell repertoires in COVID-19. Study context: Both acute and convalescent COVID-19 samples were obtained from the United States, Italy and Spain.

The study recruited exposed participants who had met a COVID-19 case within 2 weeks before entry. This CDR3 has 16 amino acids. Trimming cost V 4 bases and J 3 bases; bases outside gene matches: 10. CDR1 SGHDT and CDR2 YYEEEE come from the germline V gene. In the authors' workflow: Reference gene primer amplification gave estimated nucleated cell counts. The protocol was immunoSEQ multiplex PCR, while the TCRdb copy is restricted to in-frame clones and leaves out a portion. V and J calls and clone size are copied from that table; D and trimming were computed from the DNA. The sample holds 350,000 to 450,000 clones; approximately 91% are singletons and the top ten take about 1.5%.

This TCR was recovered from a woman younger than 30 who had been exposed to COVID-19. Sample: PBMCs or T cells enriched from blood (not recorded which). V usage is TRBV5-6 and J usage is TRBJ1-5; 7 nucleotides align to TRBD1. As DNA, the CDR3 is TGTGCCAGCAGCAGCAACCCGGGACAGATCAATCAGCCCCAGCATTTT. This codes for CASSSNPGQINQPQHF.